This TCR beta chain was recorded in a study of blood T cell repertoires in COVID-19. On the study more broadly: Sources were T cells, B-cell-depleted T cells, or PBMCs; the material itself was cDNA or gDNA.

Method: immunoSEQ multiplex PCR; TCRdb's copy keeps in-frame clones and lacks some. The top ten clones hold 2.5% to 3.5% of a sample with under 300,000 clones, approximately 83% of them seen once. This CDR3 comprises 16 residues. Germline CDR1 SGHNT, CDR2 YYREEE (reference sequence). Trimming left V 5 bases short and J 8 bases short, with 23 bases between. The TCR was taken from a woman in her thirties or forties with acute COVID-19. Sequenced input: PBMCs or T cells enriched from blood (not recorded which). V and J are TRBV5-4 and TRBJ2-1; D is perhaps TRBD2 (7 bases). CDR3 sequence: CASSQPGGQKPDEQFF. The DNA of the CDR3 is TGTGCCAGCAGTCAACCGGGGGGACAAAAACCCGATGAGCAGTTCTTC. The full variable domain, its missing parts supplied by reference TRBV5-4 and TRBJ2-1, is ETGVTQSPTHLIKTRGQQVTLRCSSQSGHNTVSWYQQALGQGPQFIFQYYREEENGRGNFPPRFSGLQFPNYSSELNVNALELDDSALYLCASSQPGGQKPDEQFFGPGTRLTVL.